This T cell receptor beta chain was retrieved from a study of cytomegalovirus exposure and HLA in healthy donors. Study summary: Of all 400 or so donors who were genotyped, 75% to 85% belonged to the Caucasian-associated ancestry cluster. Study-wide points: Being indistinguishable, some V segments were excluded, TRBV6-2 and TRBV6-3 among them. It was reported that the classifier diagnosed cytomegalovirus status with high specificity and sensitivity in both the original and validation cohorts.

CDR1 and CDR2 (germline): MNHEY, SMNVEV (reference sequence). This CDR3 spans 13 amino acids. With V trimmed by 4 bases and J by 4 bases, 1 base remained unmatched. This PCR relied on a set of 60 Vbeta primers and 13 Jbeta primers. Authors' methods: Later, an analysis found 75 million to 100 million unique TCR beta chains, and approximately 10 million of these were shared. Here immunoSEQ multiplex PCR was the method, and the copy in TCRdb shows in-frame clones only, minus some. V and J calls and clone size follow that table, whereas D and trimming were derived from the DNA. The sample carries some 150,000 clones, around four fifths recorded once. Concerning this clone: The target antigen is unknown.

This receptor was taken from a man aged 25-40 years in good health and CMV-seronegative. The rearrangement links TRBV27 to TRBJ1-2; 9 bases map to TRBD1. Material: PBMCs. CDR3 in DNA: TGTGCCAGCAGTTCACAGGGGGCCTATGGCTACACCTTC. This codes for CASSSQGAYGYTF.